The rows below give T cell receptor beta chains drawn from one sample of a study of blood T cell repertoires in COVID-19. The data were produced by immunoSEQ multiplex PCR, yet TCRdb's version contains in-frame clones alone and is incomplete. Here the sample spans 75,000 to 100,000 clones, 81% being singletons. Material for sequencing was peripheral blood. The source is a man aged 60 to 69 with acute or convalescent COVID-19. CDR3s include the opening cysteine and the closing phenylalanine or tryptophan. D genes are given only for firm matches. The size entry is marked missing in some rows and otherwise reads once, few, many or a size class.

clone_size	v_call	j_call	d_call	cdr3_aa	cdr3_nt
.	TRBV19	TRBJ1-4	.	CATRRRGSGRDEKLFF	TGTGCCACTAGAAGGAGAGGGAGTGGTCGGGATGAAAAACTGTTTTTT
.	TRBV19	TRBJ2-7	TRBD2	CAKRTSGTTPFYEQYF	TGTGCCAAAAGGACTAGCGGGACCACTCCGTTCTACGAGCAGTACTTC
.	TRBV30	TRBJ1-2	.	CAWTGFDRYTF	TGTGCCTGGACGGGTTTTGATCGCTACACCTTC
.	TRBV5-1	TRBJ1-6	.	CASSFEGPRKNSPLHF	TGCGCCAGCAGCTTTGAGGGTCCTCGAAAAAATTCACCCCTCCACTTT
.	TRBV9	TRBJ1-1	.	CASSVVGGLNTEAFF	TGTGCCAGCAGCGTAGTCGGGGGGCTGAACACTGAAGCTTTCTTT
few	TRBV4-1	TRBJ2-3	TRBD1	CASSRDRGGPDTQYF	TGCGCCAGCAGCCGAGACAGGGGTGGGCCAGATACGCAGTATTTT
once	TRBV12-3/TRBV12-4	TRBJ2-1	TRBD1	CASRGLYNEQFF	TGTGCCTCCAGGGGGCTCTACAATGAGCAGTTCTTC
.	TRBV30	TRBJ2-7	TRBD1	CAWSARDRNSYEQYF	TGTGCCTGGAGTGCCCGGGACAGGAATTCCTACGAGCAGTACTTC
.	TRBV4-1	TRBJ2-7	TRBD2	CASSQPTSGSWYEQYF	TGCGCCAGCAGCCAACCGACTAGCGGGAGCTGGTACGAGCAGTACTTC
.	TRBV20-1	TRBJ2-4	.	CSATAQNIQYF	TGCAGTGCTACAGCACAGAACATTCAGTACTTC